This TCR beta chain was recovered during a study of cytotoxic CD8 clonotypes in ibrutinib-treated CLL. Data came from immunoSEQ multiplex PCR; TCRdb stores just in-frame clones and leaves some out. This sample has approximately 91,000 clones; about four fifths occur once, and the top ten carry approximately 5%. Germline V gives CDR1 MNHNY, CDR2 SVGAGI (reference sequence). The CDR3 has 15 amino acids. Losses at the gene ends were 2 bases for V and 2 bases for J; bases not matched to a gene: 3. General study findings and limits: Before falling back toward baseline at progression, clonality had risen at the time of ibrutinib response.

Turning to this clone: Its cognate antigen is unknown.

The receptor was derived from a human donor with chronic lymphocytic leukemia. Sample: PBMCs, taken after 12 months of ibrutinib treatment. The gene calls are TRBV6-6 and TRBJ2-7; 10 nucleotides match TRBD1. CDR3 bases: TGTGCCAGCAGTTACCCCGGACAGGGGGCCTACGAGCAGTACTTC. This codes for CASSYPGQGAYEQYF.